These 29 T cell receptor beta chains share one sample of origin, sequenced in a study of blood T cell repertoires in COVID-19 (dated by TCRdb to between 2020 and 2021). The library was prepared using the immunoSEQ multiplex PCR assay. Here the immuneACCESS table is served through TCRdb, limited to in-frame sequences with V and J called. Missing clones are a known gap in these copies; in checked studies unresolved V genes cover under half, and the rest lacks a known reason. This sample gives some 78,000 clones in total; roughly 86% of them show up just once. The ten largest clones capture roughly 5% of the sample. The sequenced sample was peripheral blood. The receptors come from a man aged 45-65 years with active or convalescent COVID-19.

This clone was counted a single time. The chain links TRBV11-2 to TRBJ2-5; 12 bases are shared with TRBD1. Germline assignment: CDR1 SGHAT and CDR2 FQNNGV. V was clipped by 5 bases and J by 5 bases; unmatched bases: 6. The length of the CDR3 is 15 residues. CDR3 sequence reads: CASSRDRGHEETQYF. CDR3 nucleotide sequence: TGTGCCAGCAGCCGGGACAGGGGGCACGAGGAGACCCAGTACTTC. Full variable domain (missing parts from reference TRBV11-2 and TRBJ2-5): EAGVAQSPRYKIIEKRQSVAFWCNPISGHATLYWYQQILGQGPKLLIQFQNNGVVDDSQLPKDRFSAERLKGVDSTLKIQPAKLEDSAVYLCASSRDRGHEETQYFGPGTRLLVL.

The gene calls are TRBV28 and TRBJ1-6; possibly TRBD1 for D (6 bases). Germline loops: CDR1 MDHEN, CDR2 SYDVKM. With 1 base removed from V and 6 bases from J, the gap between germline ends came to 19 bases. This CDR3 comprises 18 residues. This chain's CDR3 is CASSLYPQTGYFNSPLHF. The CDR3 DNA reads TGTGCCAGCAGTTTATATCCTCAGACAGGCTATTTTAATTCACCCCTCCACTTT.

The chain carries TRBV18 and TRBJ1-5, with 8 bases lining up with TRBD1. The germline V gene encodes CDR1 KGHSH and CDR2 LQKENI. V gave up 3 bases and J gave up 0 bases; unmatched junction bases: 1. The CDR3 contains 15 residues. Here the CDR3 reads CASSPGQDSNQPQHF. DNA of the CDR3: TGTGCCAGCTCACCGGGACAGGATAGCAATCAGCCCCAGCATTTT.

The genes are TRBV6-4 and TRBJ2-1; TRBD2 matches at 9 bases. Germline V lookup: CDR1 MRHNA, CDR2 SNTAGT. J gave up 0 bases and V 6 bases, and 6 bases lay outside the gene matches. The CDR3 runs to 16 residues. The CDR3 region is CASRRRGGNSYNEQFF. CDR3 DNA: TGTGCCAGCAGAAGGCGGGGGGGCAACTCCTACAATGAGCAGTTCTTC.

The sample holds a few counts of this clone. The same CDR3 also results from other DNA sequences found in this sample. The chain uses TRBV29-1 and TRBJ1-2, with 9 positions matching TRBD1. Germline lookup yields CDR1 SQVTM and CDR2 ANQGSEA. The CDR3 loop spans 12 amino acids. V trimming: 7 bases; J trimming: 3 bases; junction bases outside the gene matches: 3. DNA for the CDR3: TGCAGCGCGGGACAGGGTGACTATGGCTACACCTTC. Amino acid sequence: CSAGQGDYGYTF.

The chain couples TRBV7-2 to TRBJ2-4; tentative D call: TRBD2 (6 bases). Trimming took 3 bases from V and 5 from J, leaving 8 bases between them. The CDR3 is made up of 13 amino acids. Germline-derived CDR1 and CDR2 are SGHTA and FQGNSA. The CDR3 protein is CASSFGGENIQYF. The CDR3 DNA sequence: TGTGCCAGCAGCTTCGGGGGTGAAAACATTCAGTACTTC.

Only a few counts were recorded for this clone. This chain joins TRBV7-9 and TRBJ2-5, with D perhaps TRBD2 (5 bases). Per the germline V gene, CDR1 is SEHNR and CDR2 is FQNEAQ (reference sequence). This CDR3 region has 14 residues. V was cut by 4 bases and J by 4 bases, with 13 bases left in between. The CDR3 here is CASSSQGLRETQYF. The CDR3 DNA is TGTGCCAGCAGCTCTCAAGGACTCCGAGAGACCCAGTACTTC.

The sample holds a few counts of this clone. Other DNA sequences within the sample encode an identical CDR3. This sequence joins TRBV20-1 and TRBJ2-7; maybe TRBD2 (6 bases). In germline, CDR1 is DFQATT, CDR2 SNEGSKA (reference sequence). The CDR3 consists of 11 residues. V was cut by 3 bases and J by 5 bases, with 8 bases left in between. The CDR3 DNA follows: TGCAGTGCTAGTAGCGGTCACGAGCAGTACGTC. It specifies CSASSGHEQYV.

The gene calls are TRBV15 and TRBJ2-7; 9 bases are shared with TRBD1. The length of the CDR3 is 14 residues. Germline values: CDR1 LNHNV, CDR2 YYDKDF (reference sequence). V trimming: 0 bases; J trimming: 7 bases; junction bases outside the gene matches: 4. The CDR3 loop is CATSRDLTGGEQYF. The DNA of the CDR3 is TGTGCCACCAGCAGAGATTTGACAGGGGGAGAGCAGTACTTC.

In its sample, this clone was seen once. The chain links TRBV6-4 to TRBJ2-5; D possibly corresponds to TRBD1 (5 bases). The CDR3 is made up of 16 amino acids. V lost 6 bases and J lost 2, with 19 bases in between. Germline V gene lookup returns CDR1 MRHNA and CDR2 SNTAGT. DNA for the CDR3: TGTGCCAGCAGGCACGGACCGAGACAGCCTCAAGAGACCCAGTACTTC. It codes for CASRHGPRQPQETQYF.

The genes are TRBV28 and TRBJ2-6; possibly TRBD1 for D (6 bases). Germline CDR1 and CDR2: MDHEN and SYDVKM. This CDR3 spans 15 amino acids. The V end was cut by 5 bases, the J end by 3 bases, with 11 bases between. The CDR3 reads CASSIDRFGANVLTF. The CDR3 bases are TGTGCCAGCAGTATAGACAGGTTTGGGGCCAACGTCCTGACTTTC.

This clone was seen only once. The chain combines TRBV30 with TRBJ1-1; 11 bases agree with TRBD1. The trim removed 3 bases at V and 7 bases at J, leaving 1 base unmatched. From germline, CDR1 is GTSNPN and CDR2 SVGIG (reference sequence). The CDR3 covers 12 residues. The CDR3 nucleotides are TGTGCCTGGAGGGGACAGGGGGGTGAAGCTTTCTTT. It encodes CAWRGQGGEAFF. The full variable domain, rest sourced from reference TRBV30 and TRBJ1-1, is SQTIHQWPATLVQPVGSPLSLECTVEGTSNPNLYWYRQAAGRGLQLLFYSVGIGQISSEVPQNLSASRPQDRQFILSSKKLLLSDSGFYLCAWRGQGGEAFFGQGTRLTVV.

The gene calls are TRBV19 and TRBJ2-1, with TRBD1 matching over 8 bases. This CDR3 is 13 amino acids long. CDR1 is LNHDA, CDR2 SQIVND, per germline (reference sequence). Trimming at V came to 3 bases and at J to 10 bases, leaving 5 bases not matched to a gene. The CDR3 sequence is CASSITTGGEQFF. DNA for the CDR3: TGTGCCAGTAGTATTACCACAGGGGGAGAGCAGTTCTTC.

The rearrangement links TRBV27 to TRBJ1-3; D possibly corresponds to TRBD1 (5 bases). The CDR3 spans 15 residues. With 3 bases removed from V and 0 bases from J, the gap between germline ends came to 9 bases. Germline loops: CDR1 MNHEY, CDR2 SMNVEV (reference sequence). The CDR3 is CASSFKGNSGNTIYF. The CDR3 DNA reads TGTGCCAGCAGTTTTAAGGGGAACTCTGGAAACACCATATATTTT.

This clone was seen once. The chain couples TRBV19 to TRBJ2-7; 9 bases map to TRBD1. The junction had 5 bases not matched to a gene; V was cut back by 4 bases and J by 4 bases. Germline CDR1 LNHDA, CDR2 SQIVND (reference sequence). This CDR3 comprises 14 residues. CDR3 in amino acids: CASSTGDREYEQYF. The CDR3 DNA sequence: TGTGCCAGTAGTACGGGGGACAGGGAGTACGAGCAGTACTTC. Drawing the rest from reference TRBV19 and TRBJ2-7, the complete variable domain is DGGITQSPKYLFRKEGQNVTLSCEQNLNHDAMYWYRQDPGQGLRLIYYSQIVNDFQKGDIAEGYSVSREKKESFPLTVTSAQKNPTAFYLCASSTGDREYEQYFGPGTRLTVT.

This clone was observed a single time. This chain uses TRBV6-2 or TRBV6-3 with TRBJ2-5; D gene uncertain. The CDR3 runs 13 residues. Germline V gene sequence: CDR1 MNHEY, CDR2 SVGEGT. V dropped 4 bases and J dropped 2 bases, with 8 bases sitting between them. The chain's CDR3 is CASSSHVQETQYF. The CDR3 nucleotides read TGTGCCAGCAGTTCACACGTTCAAGAGACCCAGTACTTC.

The J gene is TRBJ1-1, the V gene TRBV27, with 7 bases identical to TRBD1. Germline-derived CDR1 and CDR2 are MNHEY and SMNVEV (reference sequence). Trimming cost V 5 bases and J 4 bases; bases outside gene matches: 7. This CDR3 is built from 14 residues. CDR3: CASSKGQSSTEAFF. The CDR3 DNA sequence: TGTGCCAGCAGTAAGGGACAGAGTAGCACTGAAGCTTTCTTT.

The chain couples TRBV3-1 (or the pseudogene TRBV3-2) to TRBJ2-5; the match to TRBD1 covers 7 bases. V gave up 4 bases and J gave up 4 bases; unmatched junction bases: 6. Germline CDR1 reads LGHDT; CDR2 reads YNNKEL (reference sequence). CDR3 size: 14 residues. The CDR3 region is CASSPQGLGETQYF. The CDR3 DNA follows: TGTGCCAGCAGCCCACAGGGGTTGGGAGAGACCCAGTACTTC.

This chain uses TRBV4-3 with TRBJ1-1, with TRBD1 as a possible D gene (5 bases). Trimming removed 0 bases from V and 5 bases from J, with 19 bases in between. Per the germline V gene, CDR1 is LGHNA and CDR2 is YSLEER. The CDR3 is 17 residues long. CDR3 DNA sequence: TGCGCCAGCAGCCAAGAGGTGGCTTCGGGGGGTGGGACTGAAGCTTTCTTT. This translates into CASSQEVASGGGTEAFF.

The V call is TRBV19, the J call TRBJ2-1, with a weak D call TRBD1 (6 bases). V lost 3 bases and J 9 bases, leaving 18 bases between the germline ends. The CDR3 spans 15 residues. Germline CDR1 LNHDA, CDR2 SQIVND (reference sequence). In nucleotides, the CDR3 is TGTGCCAGTAGTATTATTGAGGGCAGGGGAGTTGAGCAGTTCTTC. Protein: CASSIIEGRGVEQFF.

CDR3 DNA sequence: TGTGCCAGCAGCGTAGGAGGGTCAACCCCGGGCACTGAAGCTTTCTTT. Protein product: CASSVGGSTPGTEAFF. This chain uses TRBV9 with TRBJ1-1; D is uncertain. The germline V gene has CDR1 SGDLS and CDR2 YYNGEE. This CDR3 has 16 amino acids. V was shortened by 0 bases and J by 4 bases, with 16 bases between the two germline ends.

This clone is a singleton in its sample. V usage is TRBV30 and J usage is TRBJ1-2, with TRBD1 identical over 9 bases. This CDR3 is built from 13 residues. Trimming took 4 bases from V and 8 from J; bases not matched to a gene: 8. Germline V gene sequence: CDR1 GTSNPN, CDR2 SVGIG (reference sequence). Written as DNA, the CDR3 is TGTGCCTGGACTTGGGACAGGGTCAGGGGCTACACCTTC. Protein product: CAWTWDRVRGYTF. The full variable domain, completed using reference TRBV30 and TRBJ1-2, is SQTIHQWPATLVQPVGSPLSLECTVEGTSNPNLYWYRQAAGRGLQLLFYSVGIGQISSEVPQNLSASRPQDRQFILSSKKLLLSDSGFYLCAWTWDRVRGYTFGSGTRLTVV.

The chain recombines TRBV2 with TRBJ2-1, with a weak D call TRBD1 (6 bases). CDR1 and CDR2 (germline): SNHLY, FYNNEI. Trimming shortened V by 7 bases and J by 8 bases, and 9 bases separated the two germline ends. The CDR3 covers 11 residues. CDR3 in DNA: TGTGCCAGCACGGCAGGGGATGAGCAGTTCTTC. It codes for CASTAGDEQFF.

V usage is TRBV6-5 and J usage is TRBJ1-4; 10 bases fit TRBD1. The V gene's germline CDR1 is MNHEY and CDR2 SVGAGI. The CDR3 sequence is 14 residues long. With V trimmed by 6 bases and J by 8 bases, 6 bases remained unmatched. DNA for the CDR3: TGTGCCAGCAGCAGGACAGGGGGACTCGAAAAACTGTTTTTT. Encoded protein: CASSRTGGLEKLFF.

The J gene is TRBJ2-1, the V gene TRBV19, with D unresolved. This CDR3 region has 15 residues. V shed 5 bases and J shed 4 bases, with 15 bases lying between them. Germline CDR1 reads LNHDA; CDR2 reads SQIVND (reference sequence). The DNA for the CDR3 is TGTGCCAGTAGTTCTTACACCGAACCTTACAATGAGCAGTTCTTC. It codes for CASSSYTEPYNEQFF.

This chain connects TRBV6-5 to TRBJ2-3; 7 positions match TRBD1. Germline lookup yields CDR1 MNHEY and CDR2 SVGAGI. V lost 6 bases, J lost 0 bases, and 6 bases stayed unmatched. CDR3 length equals 15 residues. The CDR3 sequence: CASSLTGESTDTQYF. The CDR3 DNA reads as TGTGCCAGCAGCCTTACAGGGGAGAGCACAGATACGCAGTATTTT.

The genes are TRBV6-5 and TRBJ1-1, with 7 bases fitting TRBD1. Losses at the gene ends were 7 bases for V and 2 bases for J; bases not matched to a gene: 7. CDR1 and CDR2 (germline): MNHEY, SVGAGI. This CDR3 spans 14 amino acids. The CDR3 region has the DNA TGTGCCAGCACACAGACAGGGACCAACACTGAAGCTTTCTTT. Residues: CASTQTGTNTEAFF.

The chain couples TRBV11-2 to TRBJ2-7, with 10 bases fitting TRBD1. V shed 5 bases and J 3 bases; nucleotides not matched to a gene: 7. Germline CDR1 reads SGHAT; CDR2 reads FQNNGV. The CDR3 extends over 15 amino acids. CDR3 coding DNA: TGTGCCAGCAGCCTACGAGGGACAGGGGACTACGAGCAGTACTTC. It codes for CASSLRGTGDYEQYF.

This clone was seen a few times. The chain couples TRBV7-2 to TRBJ2-7; TRBD1 agrees at 9 bases. CDR3 length equals 17 residues. Germline lookup yields CDR1 SGHTA and CDR2 FQGNSA. V dropped 3 bases and J dropped 7; count of bases not matched to a gene: 16. This chain's CDR3 is CASSFKGPGQGTMEQYF. The CDR3 DNA follows: TGTGCCAGCAGCTTTAAGGGGCCGGGACAGGGAACTATGGAGCAGTACTTC.